The sequence of this T cell receptor beta chain was determined in a study of blood T cells in healthy people across ages. Regarding the study as a whole: The unknown donor CMV status may have confounded expanded clonotype changes. Diversity estimates from one million T cells were considered underestimates. In these data, TCR beta diversity tracked strongly with naive T cell percentage.

The CDR3 sequence is 15 residues long. V gave up 5 bases and J gave up 4 bases; unmatched junction bases: 8. With a J-beta primer mix and a sample-barcoded 5' primer, a second PCR ran about 7 to 12 cycles. A 12-random-nucleotide template-switch adaptor tagged each cDNA molecule. MiXCR was run by TCRdb on the 5' RACE reads, yielding one entry per CDR3 protein. The table records more than 550,000 distinct CDR3 sequences, over 20% of them present only once. With regard to this clonotype: Antigen specificity is unknown.

The sample consisted of blood. The rearrangement links TRBV12-3 or TRBV12-4 to TRBJ2-3; 8 bases align to TRBD1. The TCR comes from a man between 65 and 80 years old in good health. This CDR3 is CASSHRQGRADTQYF. CDR3 nucleotides: TGTGCCAGCAGTCATCGACAGGGGAGAGCAGATACGCAGTATTTT.